A selection of T cell receptor beta chains follows, all from one sample in a study of blood T cell repertoires in COVID-19. Produced via immunoSEQ multiplex PCR; TCRdb's table is partial and in-frame only. The sample holds roughly 200,000 clones, 90% seen once. Sequencing was carried out using peripheral blood. Receptor source: a man between 50 and 59 years old with acute or convalescent COVID-19. CDR3s include the opening cysteine and the closing phenylalanine or tryptophan. The D gene is left open where the match is weak. Size values are once, few and many counts, or a class for expanded clones, and some rows have none.

d_call,v_call,j_call,clone_size,cdr3_nt,cdr3_aa
.,TRBV7-6,TRBJ2-2,.,TGTGCCAGCAGCTTAGCGGGAGGGGGAAGAACCGGGGAGCTGTTTTTT,CASSLAGGGRTGELFF
.,TRBV3-1/TRBV3-2,TRBJ2-5,.,TGTGCCAGCAGACTAGGGGGCCAAGAGACCCAGTACTTC,CASRLGGQETQYF
TRBD1,TRBV7-9,TRBJ1-3,few,TGTGCCAGCAGCATTCAGGGGGGAGTGGGAAACACCATATATTTT,CASSIQGGVGNTIYF
TRBD2,TRBV14,TRBJ2-3,.,TGTGCCAGCAGCCCAGTCCCGGGACTAGCGGGGGGACACATGGATACGCAGTATTTT,CASSPVPGLAGGHMDTQYF
TRBD2,TRBV5-5,TRBJ2-1,.,TGTGCCAGCAGCTTGGCCGCGGCTAGCGGGGTGTACAATGAGCAGTTCTTC,CASSLAAASGVYNEQFF
TRBD1,TRBV4-1,TRBJ1-6,.,TGCGCCAGCAGCCAAGATCGTCCCGGGACAGGGTCGAATTCACCCCTCCACTTT,CASSQDRPGTGSNSPLHF
TRBD1,TRBV18,TRBJ2-3,.,TGTGCCAGCTCACCCCCGGGACAGGGGGCAGGAGATACGCAGTATTTT,CASSPPGQGAGDTQYF
.,TRBV19,TRBJ1-2,.,TGTGCCAGTAGATCTAAGGGACGGGGGTCGGCGGTGAGTGGCTACACCTTC,CASRSKGRGSAVSGYTF
.,TRBV9,TRBJ2-3,.,TGTGCCAGCAGCGTAGCGGGTAGCCCGAGCACAGATACGCAGTATTTT,CASSVAGSPSTDTQYF
TRBD1,TRBV3-1/TRBV3-2,TRBJ1-1,.,TGTGCCAGCAGCCCAAGGGCGACAGGGTTGACTGAAGCTTTCTTT,CASSPRATGLTEAFF
TRBD2,TRBV5-4,TRBJ2-1,.,TGTGCCAGCAGCTTGGGGGGGACTAGTGAGTTCTTC,CASSLGGTSEFF
TRBD2,TRBV5-4,TRBJ2-2,.,TGTGCCAGCAGCTTGTCTCCCGGGGGGGCCGGAACCGGGGAGCTGTTTTTT,CASSLSPGGAGTGELFF
.,TRBV9,TRBJ2-2,.,TGTGCCAGCAGCGTAGGGTACGCGGCCGGGGAGCTGTTTTTT,CASSVGYAAGELFF
.,TRBV25-1,TRBJ1-3,.,TGTGCCAGCAGTGATCGGGGACCAGGGGCCGGAAACACCATATATTTT,CASSDRGPGAGNTIYF
.,TRBV27,TRBJ2-5,few,TGTGCCAGCAGTTTAGATCCCAGCGGGCCCCAAGAGACCCAGTACTTC,CASSLDPSGPQETQYF
.,TRBV28,TRBJ1-6,.,TGTGCCAGCAGCGGAAGTGAGGGCACCCATTCACCCCTCCACTTT,CASSGSEGTHSPLHF